This TCR beta chain originates from a study of blood T cell repertoires in COVID-19. Study context: T cells, B-cell-depleted T cells, or PBMCs provided the cDNA or gDNA that served as material.

In the authors' workflow: Estimated nucleated cell counts came from reference gene primer amplification. Clones were read by immunoSEQ multiplex PCR, and TCRdb kept only the in-frame ones, dropping some. V and J calls and clone size come straight from that table; D and trimming were deduced from the DNA. The table lists around 130,000 clones, about 83% of them singletons. The sample comprised peripheral blood. The clonotype was recovered from a man in his sixties with acute or convalescent COVID-19.

Here the CDR3 reads CASSHTGAREQYF. The CDR3 DNA follows: TGTGCCAGCAGCCACACTGGGGCTCGTGAGCAGTACTTC. J is TRBJ2-7 and V is TRBV14; possible D gene TRBD1, 5 bases. Germline CDR1 and CDR2: SGHDN and FVKESK. The CDR3 length is 13 residues. V was trimmed by 3 bases and J by 7 bases, leaving 13 bases between them.